This TCR beta chain originates from a study of post-analysis software for immune sequencing data. For the study at large: The courses of disease that were included comprised relapsing-remitting, secondary progressive and progressive-relapsing multiple sclerosis. Study-level findings and limits: TRBV5-6, TRBV5-1 and TRBV20-1 were among five TRBV segments more frequent in patients than controls. Batch-mates among the samples co-clustered strongly by F measure.

Each TCR beta cDNA library carried unique molecular identifiers. Yield was roughly 0.5 million cDNA molecules from about 0.94 to 9.7 million T cells. MiXCR, run by TCRdb on the PCR reads, gives a single entry per CDR3 protein. There are hundreds of thousands of distinct CDR3 sequences in the sample; about 32% occur only once, and under 0.7% lies in the top ten. Between the trimmed V and J ends, which lost 3 bases and 1 base, there was a span of 25 bases. From germline, CDR1 is DFQATT and CDR2 SNEGSKA (reference sequence). This CDR3 spans 19 amino acids. This clonotype was observed a handful of times. Its antigen is unknown.

The rearrangement links TRBV20-1 to TRBJ2-4; D assignment may be TRBD1 or TRBD2 (6 bases each). The origin of this receptor is a girl between 5 and 17 years old with multiple sclerosis. Sequencing input: blood. The CDR3 loop is CSASSASRGLTGAKNIQYF. The CDR3 region has the DNA TGCAGTGCTAGCTCGGCCAGCCGGGGGTTAACAGGGGCCAAAAACATTCAGTACTTC.